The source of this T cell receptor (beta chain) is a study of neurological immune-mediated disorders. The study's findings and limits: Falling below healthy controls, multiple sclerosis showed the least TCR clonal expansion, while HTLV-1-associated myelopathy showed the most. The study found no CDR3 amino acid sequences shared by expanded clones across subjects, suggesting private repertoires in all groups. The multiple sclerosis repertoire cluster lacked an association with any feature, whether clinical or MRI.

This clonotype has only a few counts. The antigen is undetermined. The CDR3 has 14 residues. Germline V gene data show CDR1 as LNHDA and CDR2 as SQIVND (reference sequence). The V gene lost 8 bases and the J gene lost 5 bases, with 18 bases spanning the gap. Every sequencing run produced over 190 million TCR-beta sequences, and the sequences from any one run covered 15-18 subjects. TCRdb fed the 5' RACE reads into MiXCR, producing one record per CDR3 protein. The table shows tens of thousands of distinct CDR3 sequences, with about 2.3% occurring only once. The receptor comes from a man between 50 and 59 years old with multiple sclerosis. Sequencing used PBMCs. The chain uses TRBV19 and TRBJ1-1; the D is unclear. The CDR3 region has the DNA TGTGCCAGTTTCCCGACCCCGAATTGGACTGAAGCTTTCTTT. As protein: CASFPTPNWTEAFF.